The present TCR beta chain was sequenced within a study of cytomegalovirus exposure and HLA in healthy donors. CDR3 size: 16 residues. The ends were cut back, 3 bases at V and 6 bases at J, with 20 bases in the middle. Germline loops: CDR1 MGHRA, CDR2 YSYEKL. This table comes from immunoSEQ multiplex PCR, and its TCRdb copy is limited to in-frame clones, with some not included. The table records 110,000 or so clones, roughly nine tenths of them present only once. In regard to this clone: Its antigen is undetermined.

General observations from the study: It was found in a later analysis that first-cohort TCR clusters tended to co-occur in the 120 validation repertoires. Cytomegalovirus-associated TCR beta chains were listed, numbering 150 to 200.

The sequenced material came from PBMCs. This receptor was taken from a young man in good health and CMV-seropositive. The gene calls are TRBV4-1 and TRBJ1-2; D is undetermined. CDR3 residues: CASSHPRSEGGNGYTF. CDR3 DNA sequence: TGCGCCAGCAGCCACCCCAGATCGGAAGGAGGGAATGGCTACACCTTC.